These T cell receptor beta chains were read from a single sample in a study of cytomegalovirus exposure and HLA in healthy donors. Measured with immunoSEQ multiplex PCR; TCRdb has only the in-frame clones, and not every one. The repertoire holds 100,000 to 150,000 clones, with 70% to 80% as singletons. The specimen sequenced was PBMCs. The receptors here all came from a woman between 50 and 59 years old in good health and CMV-seropositive. Both conserved end residues are part of each CDR3. A D gene is named only where the DNA matches it firmly. The size of a clone is reported for some rows only, either as once, few or many, or as a class for expanded clones.

>TRBJ2-7|-|-|TRBV6-1
CASSELGGGVSSYEQYF
TGTGCCAGCAGTGAATTGGGCGGCGGGGTGAGCTCCTACGAGCAGTACTTC
>TRBJ1-1|-|-|TRBV5-1
CASSPTGGYAEAFF
TGCGCCAGCAGCCCTACGGGGGGTTATGCTGAAGCTTTCTTT
>TRBJ1-3|-|-|TRBV6-1
CASSVQGSGNTIYF
TGTGCCAGCAGTGTTCAGGGAAGTGGAAACACCATATATTTT
>TRBJ2-1|once|-|TRBV5-1
CASSLEDRAGEQFF
TGCGCCAGCAGCTTGGAAGACAGAGCAGGTGAGCAGTTCTTC
>TRBJ2-2|few|-|TRBV7-8
CASSLGQSANTGELFF
TGTGCCAGCAGCTTAGGACAGAGCGCGAACACCGGGGAGCTGTTTTTT
>TRBJ2-3|few|TRBD2|TRBV15
CATTLNSGGDTQYF
TGTGCCACCACATTAAATAGCGGGGGAGATACGCAGTATTTT
>TRBJ1-2|-|-|TRBV25-1
CASSEYKGALSGYTF
TGTGCCAGCAGTGAATATAAAGGGGCCTTATCTGGCTACACCTTC
>TRBJ1-1|-|-|TRBV29-1
CSAGVNTEAFF
TGCAGCGCAGGTGTAAACACTGAAGCTTTCTTT
>TRBJ1-5|-|-|TRBV7-2
CASSSRDYSNQPQHF
TGTGCCAGCAGCTCCAGGGACTATAGCAATCAGCCCCAGCATTTT
>TRBJ1-2|-|TRBD1|TRBV15
CATSRDFFGQGAGYTF
TGTGCCACCAGCAGAGATTTCTTCGGACAGGGGGCTGGCTACACCTTC
>TRBJ2-5|-|TRBD1|TRBV25-1
CASSGFDGTACNF
TGTGCCAGCAGTGGATTTGACGGGACAGCCTGTAACTTC
>TRBJ2-7|-|TRBD2|TRBV6-1
CASSLRDYSLYEQYF
TGTGCCAGTTCCCTCCGGGACTATTCCCTATACGAGCAGTACTTC
>TRBJ1-3|-|-|TRBV21-1
CASSKRRPVPQGSGNTIYF
TGTGCCAGCAGCAAAAGAAGGCCAGTACCACAGGGGTCTGGAAACACCATATATTTT
>TRBJ1-4|-|TRBD1|TRBV7-2
CASSLWTGNEKLFF
TGTGCCAGCAGCTTGTGGACAGGAAATGAAAAACTGTTTTTT
>TRBJ1-5|-|TRBD1|TRBV19
CASSPQGAWNQPQHF
TGTGCCAGTAGTCCGCAGGGGGCATGGAATCAGCCCCAGCATTTT
>TRBJ1-5|-|-|TRBV7-3
CASSCKDYSNQPQHF
TGTGCCAGCAGCTGCAAGGACTATAGCAATCAGCCCCAGCATTTT
>TRBJ1-2|-|-|TRBV5-1
CASSPEGGAPTFNYGYTF
TGCGCCAGCAGCCCCGAAGGGGGGGCCCCTACCTTTAACTATGGCTACACCTTC
>TRBJ2-2|few|-|TRBV7-2
CASSLNSGELFF
TGTGCCAGCAGCTTAAACTCCGGGGAGCTGTTTTTT
>TRBJ2-1|-|-|TRBV10-1
CASIPWRLGYNEQFF
TGCGCCAGCATCCCGTGGAGGCTGGGATACAATGAGCAGTTCTTC
>TRBJ1-1|-|-|TRBV27
CASSPLHNTEAFF
TGTGCCAGCAGTCCCTTACATAACACTGAAGCTTTCTTT
>TRBJ2-3|once|TRBD2|TRBV5-4
CASSFLLAATDTQYF
TGTGCCAGCAGCTTTTTACTAGCGGCAACAGATACGCAGTATTTT
>TRBJ1-4|once|-|TRBV5-4
CASSLRGMSPTNEKLFF
TGTGCCAGCAGCTTGCGGGGAATGAGCCCAACTAATGAAAAACTGTTTTTT
>TRBJ1-2|-|-|TRBV1
CTSKPLYGYTF
TGCACCAGCAAGCCTCTCTATGGCTACACCTTC
>TRBJ1-2|few|-|TRBV5-1
CASSSFYNNYGYTF
TGCGCCAGCAGCTCCTTCTATAATAACTATGGCTACACCTTC
>TRBJ2-1|-|TRBD1|TRBV6-6
CASSYRDRGNEQFF
TGTGCCAGCAGTTACCGGGACAGGGGCAATGAGCAGTTCTTC
>TRBJ2-7|-|-|TRBV7-2
CASSLGLLRGTYEQYF
TGTGCCAGCAGCTTAGGACTGCTTAGGGGGACCTACGAGCAGTACTTC
>TRBJ2-3|-|TRBD1|TRBV2
CASSNDRGHADTQYF
TGTGCCAGCAGTAACGACAGGGGGCACGCAGATACGCAGTATTTT
>TRBJ2-1|-|-|TRBV5-1
CASSPGAGGKDEQFF
TGCGCCAGCAGCCCCGGAGCCGGGGGTAAGGATGAGCAGTTCTTC
>TRBJ1-1|-|-|TRBV11-2
CASSFGEAEAFF
TGTGCCAGCAGCTTTGGAGAGGCTGAAGCTTTCTTT
>TRBJ2-1|-|TRBD1|TRBV4-3
CASSRDNRGLGNEQFF
TGCGCCAGCAGCCGAGACAACAGGGGGCTGGGAAATGAGCAGTTCTTC
>TRBJ1-4|-|-|TRBV2
CASSEPDRATNEKLFF
TGTGCCAGCAGTGAACCGGATCGGGCAACTAATGAAAAACTGTTTTTT
>TRBJ2-7|-|TRBD2|TRBV5-4
CASSLGGGVGSEQYF
TGTGCCAGCAGCTTGGGCGGGGGAGTTGGGAGCGAGCAGTACTTC
>TRBJ1-1|-|-|TRBV4-2
CASSQDFDSSHNMNTEAFF
TGTGCCAGCAGCCAAGACTTCGACAGTTCTCACAACATGAACACTGAAGCTTTCTTT
>TRBJ2-1|-|TRBD2|TRBV4-1
CASSHPGLAGGPTYNEQFF
TGCGCCAGCAGCCACCCGGGACTAGCGGGGGGCCCGACCTACAATGAGCAGTTCTTC
>TRBJ2-5|-|TRBD2|TRBV13
CASSQRLAGAKETQYF
TGTGCCAGCAGCCAAAGACTAGCGGGGGCCAAAGAGACCCAGTACTTC